The rows below give T cell receptor beta chains drawn from one sample of a study of post-analysis software for immune sequencing data. TCRdb reanalysed the PCR reads using MiXCR and keeps one entry per CDR3 protein. The table records about 460,000 distinct CDR3 sequences, less than 45% of them present only once. Sample: blood. These receptor sequences come from a girl aged 10-17 years with multiple sclerosis. Both conserved end residues are part of each CDR3. A D gene is named only where the DNA matches it firmly. Rows give clone size only sometimes, using once, few, many, or a class for an expanded clone.

clone size,D gene,V gene,J gene,CDR3 DNA,CDR3 protein
few,-,TRBV25-1,TRBJ2-6,TGTGCCAGCATGGGGTTCGGGACGTCTGGGGCCAACGTCCTGACTTTC,CASMGFGTSGANVLTF
-,-,TRBV7-2,TRBJ1-1,TGTGCCAGCAGCCAGTTCGGGGGTCCGACTGAAGCTTTCTTT,CASSQFGGPTEAFF
few,TRBD1,TRBV7-9,TRBJ1-2,TGTGCCAGCAGCCCTCTATCAGGGGGCTTCGATGGCTACACCTTC,CASSPLSGGFDGYTF
-,-,TRBV28,TRBJ2-5,TGTGCCAGCAGTTTATTCGGGGCGGCCCAGTACTTC,CASSLFGAAQYF
-,TRBD1,TRBV28,TRBJ1-1,TGTGCCAGCAGTGTCCCGGGACAGGGACTAGATGAAGCTTTCTTT,CASSVPGQGLDEAFF
-,-,TRBV6-2/TRBV6-3,TRBJ2-7,TGTGCCAGCAGTCCGTCGGATGATTACGAGCAGTACTTC,CASSPSDDYEQYF
-,-,TRBV9,TRBJ2-1,TGTGCCAGCAGCGCCCCCCGGGGCGGGCTAAACAATGAGCAGTTCTTC,CASSAPRGGLNNEQFF
few,-,TRBV6-6,TRBJ2-7,TGTGCCAGCAGTTACCCCGGGCAGTCCGCCTACGAGCAGTACTTC,CASSYPGQSAYEQYF
-,-,TRBV3-1,TRBJ1-2,TGTGCCAGCAGCCAAGACCTTGTCGGGGGCTACACCTTC,CASSQDLVGGYTF
-,-,TRBV4-1,TRBJ2-7,TGCGCCAGCAGCCCCGGGGTTGGAGGCTCCTACGAGCAGTACTTC,CASSPGVGGSYEQYF
-,TRBD1,TRBV14,TRBJ2-1,TGTGCCAGCAGCCGAGATCCGGGACAGGGTTCCTACAATGAGCAGTTCTTC,CASSRDPGQGSYNEQFF
-,-,TRBV12-3/TRBV12-4,TRBJ1-2,TGTGCCAGCCTCCCCCGACGTGTCGCGGGCTACACCTTC,CASLPRRVAGYTF
-,-,TRBV7-9,TRBJ2-3,TGTGCCAGCAGCATTCAGACGCCACCTACGCCCACAGATACGCAGTATTTT,CASSIQTPPTPTDTQYF
-,-,TRBV27,TRBJ2-5,TGTGCCAGCAGTTCGGGACCATACGGATGGGAGACCCAGTACTTC,CASSSGPYGWETQYF
few,-,TRBV27,TRBJ2-1,TGTGCCAGCAGTCCAAAGACTAGCTACAATGAGCAGTTCTTC,CASSPKTSYNEQFF